The 20 T cell receptor beta chains listed next were all sequenced from one sample in a study of regulatory T cells in long-lasting Graves disease (dated by TCRdb to about 2021). The sample's time point label is to be understood as: newly diagnosed GD, antithyroid drugs for less than 3 months. For both TCR sequencing and RNA sequencing, RNA was extracted from PBMCs using TRIzol. Library creation used multiplex PCR. This sample was sequenced with an Illumina HiSeq 4000. To build TCR beta libraries, CDR3 regions were amplified by Arm-PCR using iRepertoire HTBI primers. TCRdb redid the processing of the public reads, applying fastp at Q25 and MiXCR, and retained in-frame beta chains. Each entry merges the rows of one CDR3 protein and shows their most common DNA and genes. This sample comprises 450,000 to 500,000 distinct CDR3 sequences, around 15% of them detected only once. Of the sample, 12% is held by the ten largest clones.

This sample was also put to use in a study of T cells in Graves' hyperthyroidism and ophthalmopathy.

The source material was peripheral blood mononuclear cells (PBMCs), sampled at new diagnosis, from a patient treated with antithyroid drugs. The origin of the receptors is a man aged 35-49 years with Graves disease. Donor details come from another sample of the same person, matched by shared clones.

J is TRBJ2-7 and V is TRBV29-1; D call uncertain. V lost 4 bases and J lost 1, with 8 bases in between. The CDR3 has 12 residues. Per germline, CDR1 SQVTM and CDR2 ANQGSEA. CDR3 protein: CSVGHESYEQYF. In DNA, the CDR3 is TGCAGCGTTGGCCACGAATCCTACGAGCAGTACTTC.

The rearrangement joins TRBV19 to TRBJ1-1; D gene uncertain. CDR1 LNHDA and CDR2 SQIVND come from the germline V gene (reference sequence). Deletions cut 7 bases from V and 1 base from J, with 10 bases between. The CDR3 spans 13 residues. CDR3 coding DNA: TGTGCCAGTAATGTAGGCTCGAACACTGAAGCTTTCTTT. This gives the protein CASNVGSNTEAFF.

This clonotype was seen ten or more times. CDR3 in DNA: TGTGCCAGCAGCGCCCGGACAGGGCGGGACGAGCAGTACTTC. Residues: CASSARTGRDEQYF. J is TRBJ2-7 and V is TRBV7-9, with 8 bases lining up with TRBD1. The J segment lost 5 bases and the V segment lost 5 bases, leaving 8 bases of the junction unmatched. This CDR3 has 14 amino acids. Per germline, CDR1 SEHNR and CDR2 FQNEAQ (reference sequence).

This clonotype occurred many times. One end of the junction is discordant with germline, which a read error may explain. The V gene is TRBV11-2, the J gene TRBJ1-6; D is undetermined. This CDR3 spans 14 amino acids. Germline assignment: CDR1 SGHAT and CDR2 FQNNGV. The CDR3 coding sequence is TGTGCCAGCAGCCTAGATAGCGTTTATTCACCCCTCCACTTT. Translated: CASSLDSVYSPLHF. Drawing the rest from reference TRBV11-2 and TRBJ1-6, the complete variable domain is EAGVAQSPRYKIIEKRQSVAFWCNPISGHATLYWYQQILGQGPKLLIQFQNNGVVDDSQLPKDRFSAERLKGVDSTLKIQPAKLEDSAVYLCASSLDSVYSPLHFGNGTRLTVT.

This clonotype was counted ten times or more. The rearrangement joins TRBV13 to TRBJ2-2, with a possible D match to TRBD1 (6 bases). The germline V gene encodes CDR1 PRHDT and CDR2 FYEKMQ (reference sequence). V lost 1 base and J lost 6, with 15 bases in between. The CDR3 sequence is 16 residues long. In DNA form, the CDR3 reads TGTGCCAGCAGCTTAGTATTTGGGCAGGGGTCCGGGGAGCTGTTTTTT. Encoded protein: CASSLVFGQGSGELFF.

Only a few counts were recorded for this clonotype. The CDR3 sequence is CSVRQQLTDTQYF. CDR3 sequence (DNA): TGCAGCGTGAGGCAGCAACTCACAGATACGCAGTATTTT. This rearrangement joins TRBV29-1 to TRBJ2-3; D is undetermined. The CDR3 length is 13 residues. V was cut by 6 bases and J by 2 bases, with 12 bases left in between. Germline CDR1 is SQVTM and CDR2 is ANQGSEA.

This clonotype has just a few counts. J is TRBJ1-6 and V is TRBV10-3; 11 positions match TRBD1. The CDR3 runs to 20 residues. The V segment lost 4 bases and the J segment 0 bases; nucleotides outside the gene matches: 11. Germline V gene lookup returns CDR1 ENHRY and CDR2 SYGVKD. CDR3 nucleotide sequence: TGTGCCATCAGTGGAGGGGACAGGGGGAACTCCAACTCCTATAATTCACCCCTCCACTTT. Amino acid sequence: CAISGGDRGNSNSYNSPLHF.

This clonotype has at least ten counts. This chain connects TRBV30 to TRBJ1-5; D unresolved. CDR3 length: 12 amino acids. Germline values: CDR1 GTSNPN, CDR2 SVGIG (reference sequence). V lost 1 base and J lost 6, with 7 bases in between. CDR3 sequence (DNA): TGTGCCTGGAGTGGGGAATCTCAGCCCCAGCATTTT. This encodes CAWSGESQPQHF.

J is TRBJ2-1 and V is TRBV24-1; no definite D call. V was shortened by 3 bases and J by 4 bases, with 9 bases between the two germline ends. Germline loops: CDR1 KGHDR, CDR2 SFDVKD. This CDR3 has 14 amino acids. CDR3: CATSDDQRYNEQFF. The CDR3 DNA sequence: TGTGCCACCAGTGATGACCAACGTTACAATGAGCAGTTCTTC.

The chain recombines TRBV19 with TRBJ2-2, with D maybe TRBD1 (5 bases). The CDR3 runs to 15 residues. Germline V gene lookup returns CDR1 LNHDA and CDR2 SQIVND (reference sequence). V lost 3 bases, J lost 3 bases, and 11 bases lay in between. CDR3 DNA sequence: TGTGCCAGTAGTATGGGTAGGGGTGACACCGGGGAGCTGTTTTTT. Its protein product is CASSMGRGDTGELFF.

This clonotype was recorded at least ten times. V is TRBV6-2 or TRBV6-3 and J is TRBJ2-5; 12 positions match TRBD2. The CDR3 loop spans 16 amino acids. The germline V gene encodes CDR1 MNHEY and CDR2 SVGEGT. After removal of 0 bases from V and 5 bases from J, the junction contained 4 bases not matched to a gene. CDR3 nucleotides: TGTGCCAGCAGTTACTCGACTAGCGGGAGATGGGAGACCCAGTACTTC. This sequence encodes CASSYSTSGRWETQYF.

Turning to this clonotype: A read error may produce the germline difference seen at one junction end. The chain recombines TRBV6-1 with TRBJ1-1; weak D call: TRBD1 (5 bases). Per germline, CDR1 MNHNS and CDR2 SASEGT. CDR3 size: 14 residues. CDR3 region: CAIPTTDLNTKAFF. In DNA, the CDR3 is TGTGCGATACCCACGACAGACTTAAACACTAAAGCTTTCTTT.

This clonotype was counted ten times or more. The chain employs TRBV30 and TRBJ1-1, with D uncertain. Germline CDR1 is GTSNPN and CDR2 is SVGIG (reference sequence). This CDR3 comprises 14 residues. V gave up 2 bases and J gave up 1 base, with 11 bases separating them. In DNA, the CDR3 is TGTGCCTGGAGTCCTGACACCCAGAACACTGAAGCTTTCTTT. It yields the protein CAWSPDTQNTEAFF.

This clonotype came up many times. The rearrangement joins TRBV24-1 to TRBJ2-1; possibly TRBD2 for D (5 bases). With 4 bases removed from V and 0 bases from J, the gap between germline ends came to 15 bases. The germline gives CDR1 KGHDR, CDR2 SFDVKD. This CDR3 region has 17 residues. The CDR3 reads CATSDRSGGFSYNEQFF. As DNA, the CDR3 is TGTGCCACCAGTGACCGAAGCGGCGGGTTCTCCTACAATGAGCAGTTCTTC.

This clonotype was counted ten times or more. J is TRBJ1-3 and V is TRBV3-1, with TRBD1 matching 8 bases. Per the germline V gene, CDR1 is LGHDT and CDR2 is YNNKEL (reference sequence). The CDR3 spans 14 residues. J lost 4 bases, V lost 8 bases, and 7 bases had no gene match. CDR3 protein: CASGQGAGGNTIYF. In DNA form, the CDR3 reads TGTGCCAGCGGGCAGGGGGCGGGAGGAAACACCATATATTTT. Variable domain in full (rest from reference TRBV3-1 and TRBJ1-3): DTAVSQTPKYLVTQMGNDKSIKCEQNLGHDTMYWYKQDSKKFLKIMFSYNNKELIINETVPNRFSPKSPDKAHLNLHINSLELGDSAVYFCASGQGAGGNTIYFGEGSWLTVV.

This clonotype was found a few times. This rearrangement joins TRBV7-9 to TRBJ2-2; 7 bases match TRBD2. This CDR3 contains 13 residues. Germline V gene sequence: CDR1 SEHNR, CDR2 FQNEAQ (reference sequence). The trim removed 5 bases at V and 5 bases at J, leaving 2 bases unmatched. DNA of the CDR3: TGTGCCAGCAGCAGACTAGCTACCGGGGAGCTGTTTTTT. The encoded protein is CASSRLATGELFF.

Concerning this clonotype: A read error is possible here, since a much larger clone lies one base away. No conserved phenylalanine or tryptophan is present at the end of the CDR3, so a read error is the likely explanation. This chain links TRBV30 with TRBJ2-1; the D gene is possibly TRBD2 (6 bases). The V gene lost 0 bases and the J gene lost 6 bases, with 21 bases spanning the gap. The germline V gene has CDR1 GTSNPN and CDR2 SVGIG (reference sequence). The length of the CDR3 is 17 residues. CDR3 sequence reads: CAWSVRLLASDRNEQFS. In nucleotides, the CDR3 is TGTGCCTGGAGTGTACGGTTGCTAGCGTCAGACCGCAATGAGCAGTTCTCC.

This clonotype was recorded at least ten times. The V call is TRBV6-1, the J call TRBJ2-7, with D unclear. Trimming pared 4 bases from V and 3 bases from J, leaving 10 bases between. In germline, CDR1 is MNHNS, CDR2 SASEGT. CDR3 length: 13 residues. The CDR3: CASSGQSNYEQYF. CDR3 bases: TGTGCCAGCAGTGGACAAAGCAACTACGAGCAGTACTTC.

The chain employs TRBV19 and TRBJ1-2; 10 nucleotides align to TRBD1. The CDR3 totals 12 residues. CDR1 is LNHDA, CDR2 SQIVND, per germline (reference sequence). V lost 8 bases and J lost 5; bases outside the gene matches: 2. For the CDR3, the DNA is TGTGCCAGTGCGGACAGGGGGTATGGCTACACCTTC. Encoded protein: CASADRGYGYTF. The variable domain in full, completed from reference TRBV19 and TRBJ1-2, reads DGGITQSPKYLFRKEGQNVTLSCEQNLNHDAMYWYRQDPGQGLRLIYYSQIVNDFQKGDIAEGYSVSREKKESFPLTVTSAQKNPTAFYLCASADRGYGYTFGSGTRLTVV.

Note on this clonotype: This clone may be a read error of a much larger clone one base away. V is TRBV2 and J is TRBJ1-2, with TRBD1 identical over 9 bases. Germline values: CDR1 SNHLY, CDR2 FYNNEI. The CDR3 is 16 residues long. The DNA of the CDR3 is TGTGCCCGCAGTCTGCGGCGGGACAGGGAGAACTATGGCTACACCTTC. Translated, it gives CARSLRRDRENYGYTF.